This entry is about one TCR beta chain. Its antigen is not known. A junction boundary mismatches the germline segment, possibly from a read error. TCR beta libraries were prepared from cDNA with unique molecular identifiers. The T cell input of roughly 0.9 to 11 million gave approximately 500,000 cDNA molecules. TCRdb processed the PCR reads anew with MiXCR; each CDR3 protein has one entry. The table shows more than 500,000 distinct CDR3 sequences, with roughly 34% occurring only once. Germline CDR1 and CDR2: MNHEY and SMNVEV (reference sequence). CDR3 length: 17 amino acids. This entry comes from a study of post-analysis software for immune sequencing data. Overall study context: The study covered relapsing-remitting, secondary progressive and progressive-relapsing courses of multiple sclerosis.

Findings and limits, study-wide: Significantly decreased normalized Chao1 diversity was recorded for multiple sclerosis patients relative to controls. With F measure, samples from one preparation batch clustered together strongly. Roughly five TRBV segments, including TRBV5-6, TRBV5-1 and TRBV20-1, were more frequent in patients than controls.

Sample: blood. The clonotype was recovered from a girl aged 2-17 years with multiple sclerosis. V gene TRBV27 combines with J gene TRBJ1-1; 7 bases are shared with TRBD1. The CDR3 here is CASSPWGSGGARTEPFF. The CDR3 DNA follows: TGTGCCAGCAGTCCATGGGGTTCAGGGGGAGCTCGCACTGAACCTTTCTTT.